This TCR beta chain is from a study of naive and memory T cell subsets. An oligonucleotide containing a UMI was ligated to the 3' end of TCR cDNA. Whole blood, 2 to 2.5 ml, came from adult healthy volunteers. Ligated cDNA underwent four rounds of PCR with nested alpha and beta constant region primers and SP2. Reverse transcription of blood and skin TCR RNA was primed at alpha and beta constant regions. MiXCR, run by TCRdb on the 5' RACE reads, gives a single entry per CDR3 protein. This table holds roughly 60,000 distinct CDR3 sequences, under 10% found once. With 3 bases removed from V and 6 bases from J, the gap between germline ends came to 11 bases. There are 13 residues in the CDR3. Germline V gene data show CDR1 as LGHDT and CDR2 as YNNKEL (reference sequence).

V gene TRBV3-1 combines with J gene TRBJ1-2, with D maybe TRBD1 (5 bases). This receptor was identified in a female donor in good health. In nucleotides, the CDR3 is TGTGCCAGCAGCCATGGGGGACGGAATGGCTACACCTTC. Protein product: CASSHGGRNGYTF.